Listed below are T cell receptor beta chains from one sample, sequenced in a study of blood T cell repertoires in COVID-19. Data came from immunoSEQ multiplex PCR; TCRdb stores just in-frame clones and leaves some out. The data contain 15,000 to 25,000 clones, roughly 93% of them singletons. Specimen: peripheral blood. The origin of the receptors is a woman aged 50 to 60 with active COVID-19. Both conserved end residues are part of each CDR3. The D gene is left open where the match is weak. The size entry is marked missing in some rows and otherwise reads once, few, many or a size class.

v_gene	abundance	d_gene	len	j_gene	CDR3aa	CDR3nt
TRBV19	.	.	15	TRBJ2-6	CASSIASPGANVLTF	TGTGCCAGTAGTATAGCTTCCCCTGGGGCCAACGTCCTGACTTTC
TRBV9	.	TRBD2	17	TRBJ2-3	CASSHAGTSGRTDTQYF	TGTGCCAGCAGCCATGCCGGGACTAGCGGGAGGACAGATACGCAGTATTTT
TRBV19	.	.	16	TRBJ1-1	CASQGTAPPLNTEAFF	TGTGCCAGTCAAGGGACTGCCCCCCCTCTGAACACTGAAGCTTTCTTT
TRBV28	.	TRBD1	19	TRBJ2-7	CASSLLGGTGGEWRYEQYF	TGTGCCAGCAGTTTATTAGGGGGGACAGGGGGAGAGTGGCGCTACGAGCAGTACTTC
TRBV18	.	TRBD1	15	TRBJ2-1	CASSPSGTGSNEQFF	TGTGCCAGCTCACCATCAGGGACAGGGTCGAATGAGCAGTTCTTC
TRBV24-1	once	.	13	TRBJ2-5	CATSVAGLETQYF	TGTGCCACCAGTGTGGCGGGCCTGGAGACCCAGTACTTC
TRBV28	.	.	15	TRBJ2-7	CASSPPTGHSYEQYF	TGTGCCAGCAGTCCCCCAACCGGACACTCCTACGAGCAGTACTTC
TRBV2	.	TRBD2	13	TRBJ2-1	CASRTSGYNEQFF	TGTGCCAGCAGGACTAGCGGGTACAATGAGCAGTTCTTC
TRBV12-5	.	.	13	TRBJ2-7	CASPPGHLYEQYF	TGTGCTAGTCCCCCAGGACACCTCTACGAGCAGTACTTC
TRBV28	.	TRBD2	16	TRBJ2-5	CASSPSLAGAPETQYF	TGTGCCAGCAGTCCTTCTCTAGCGGGAGCTCCAGAGACCCAGTACTTC
TRBV23-1	.	TRBD2	19	TRBJ2-5	CASISTGRRREGPRETQYF	TGCGCCAGCATCTCAACAGGGAGAAGGCGGGAGGGCCCACGCGAGACCCAGTACTTC
TRBV5-5	.	.	13	TRBJ2-7	CASSDRELYEQYF	TGTGCCAGCTCGGATCGGGAGCTCTACGAGCAGTACTTC
TRBV5-1	.	.	15	TRBJ1-2	CASSLVTSSGYGYTF	TGCGCCAGCAGCTTGGTTACGAGCTCCGGCTATGGCTACACCTTC
TRBV7-6	.	TRBD1	14	TRBJ2-7	CASSLVDRDGEQYF	TGTGCCAGCAGCTTAGTGGACAGGGACGGCGAGCAGTACTTC
TRBV29-1	.	.	12	TRBJ2-7	CSVRDISYEQYF	TGCAGCGTCAGGGACATCTCCTACGAGCAGTACTTC
TRBV6-6	.	.	11	TRBJ2-7	CASRTYYEQYF	TGTGCCAGCAGGACTTACTACGAGCAGTACTTC
TRBV19	.	TRBD1	12	TRBJ1-5	CATRQGNQPQHF	TGTGCCACCCGACAGGGGAATCAGCCCCAGCATTTT
TRBV5-1	.	.	13	TRBJ1-2	CASSLQGPYGYTF	TGCGCCAGCAGCTTACAGGGACCCTATGGCTACACCTTC
TRBV5-1	once	.	17	TRBJ2-1	CASSWGGGRQRDNEQFF	TGCGCCAGCAGCTGGGGTGGGGGGAGGCAGCGAGACAATGAGCAGTTCTTC
TRBV3-1/TRBV3-2	.	.	15	TRBJ1-3	CASSQVPSSGNTIYF	TGTGCCAGCAGCCAAGTTCCCAGCTCTGGAAACACCATATATTTT
TRBV19	few	.	15	TRBJ1-5	CASSTNGQVNQPQHF	TGTGCCAGTAGTACAAATGGGCAAGTCAATCAGCCCCAGCATTTT
TRBV5-1	.	TRBD2	16	TRBJ2-7	CASSLLAARSSYEQYF	TGCGCCAGCAGCTTGCTAGCGGCAAGGAGCTCCTACGAGCAGTACTTC
TRBV6-5	once	TRBD1	14	TRBJ2-7	CASRAGGNSYEQYF	TGTGCCAGCAGGGCAGGGGGCAACTCCTACGAGCAGTACTTC
TRBV5-1	.	TRBD1	15	TRBJ1-6	CASSLDRGRNSPLHF	TGCGCCAGCAGCTTGGACAGGGGGCGAAATTCACCCCTCCACTTT
TRBV18	.	TRBD1	15	TRBJ2-2	CASSPGQGHTGELFF	TGTGCCAGCTCACCGGGACAGGGGCACACCGGGGAGCTGTTTTTT
TRBV6-5	.	.	13	TRBJ1-2	CASSSPRQYGYTF	TGTGCCAGCAGCTCACCCCGACAGTATGGCTACACCTTC
TRBV18	.	TRBD1	15	TRBJ1-5	CASSPGQGGNQPQHF	TGTGCCAGCTCACCGGGACAGGGTGGGAATCAGCCCCAGCATTTT
TRBV6-5	.	.	15	TRBJ1-3	CASSTGLGRGNTIYF	TGTGCCAGCAGTACGGGACTCGGACGTGGAAACACCATATATTTT
TRBV6-2/TRBV6-3	.	.	11	TRBJ2-1	CASSSLYEQFF	TGTGCCAGCAGTTCCCTCTATGAGCAGTTCTTC
TRBV21-1	few	.	20	TRBJ2-5	CASSKEAGSGRAFEKETQYF	TGTGCCAGCAGCAAAGAGGCTGGTAGCGGGAGGGCCTTTGAGAAAGAGACCCAGTACTTC
TRBV11-2	.	TRBD1	15	TRBJ2-2	CASSSITGGSGELFF	TGTGCCAGCAGCTCAATCACAGGGGGAAGCGGGGAGCTGTTTTTT
TRBV29-1	.	TRBD1	15	TRBJ1-1	CSVEKGQGSRGEAFF	TGCAGCGTTGAAAAGGGACAGGGGTCGCGCGGAGAAGCTTTCTTT
TRBV3-1/TRBV3-2	.	.	12	TRBJ2-7	CASSHQGNEQYF	TGTGCCAGCAGCCATCAGGGGAACGAGCAGTATTTC
TRBV2	.	.	15	TRBJ1-5	CASSETSRVNQPQHF	TGTGCCAGCAGTGAAACGTCCAGGGTCAATCAGCCCCAGCATTTT
TRBV13	.	.	13	TRBJ1-2	CASSPGGGYGYTF	TGTGCCAGCAGTCCGGGCGGGGGCTACGGCTACACCTTC
TRBV7-9	.	TRBD2	16	TRBJ2-3	CASSSGERGSTDTQYF	TGTGCCAGCAGCTCCGGAGAGCGGGGTAGCACAGATACGCAGTATTTT
TRBV5-1	once	TRBD2	14	TRBJ2-5	CASRVPGGLGTQYF	TGCGCCAGCAGAGTACCGGGAGGATTAGGGACCCAGTACTTC
TRBV5-6	.	.	15	TRBJ1-5	CASSLAGRAGQPQHF	TGTGCCAGCAGCTTGGCCGGGAGGGCAGGTCAGCCCCAGCATTTT
TRBV7-9	.	.	13	TRBJ1-2	CASSLPTGRGYTF	TGTGCCAGCAGCTTACCTACAGGGCGGGGCTACACCTTC